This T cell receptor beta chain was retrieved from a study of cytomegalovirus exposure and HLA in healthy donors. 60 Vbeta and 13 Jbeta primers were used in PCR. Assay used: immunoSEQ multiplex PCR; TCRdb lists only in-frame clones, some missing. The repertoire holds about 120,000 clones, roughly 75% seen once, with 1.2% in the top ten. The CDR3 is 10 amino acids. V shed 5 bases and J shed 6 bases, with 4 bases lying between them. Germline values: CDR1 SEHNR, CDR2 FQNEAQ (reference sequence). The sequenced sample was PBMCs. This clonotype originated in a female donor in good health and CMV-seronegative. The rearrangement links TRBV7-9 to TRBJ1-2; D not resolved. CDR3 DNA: TGTGCCAGCAGCCCTGATGGCTACACCTTC. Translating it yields CASSPDGYTF.